The T cell receptor (beta chain) under discussion was sequenced for a study of spatial heterogeneity in lung cancer. About the study: Correlation of TCR transcript counts in tumor regions with a T cell module score from matched bulk RNA-seq was strong.

Study-level findings and limits: Tumoral mutation counts were tracked by counts of expanded intratumoral alpha and beta TCRs.

Trimming at V came to 1 base and at J to 1 base, leaving 2 bases not matched to a gene. Germline assignment: CDR1 MGHRA and CDR2 YSYEKL. The length of the CDR3 is 15 residues. This clonotype rates as medium-sized. Its specificity is unknown. Noted time point: sample taken at primary tumor resection. Samples came from about 72 TRACERx patients with untreated early-stage lung cancer. From tumor, nontumor lung or frozen PBMC, whole RNA was taken unsorted for sequencing. MiXCR was run by TCRdb on the 5' RACE reads, yielding one entry per CDR3 protein. The data hold 500 to 700 distinct CDR3 sequences, with around 10% observed a single time.

The sample here was lung tumor tissue, taken at surgery. The source is a female donor with early-stage non-small cell lung cancer. The chain uses TRBV4-1 and TRBJ2-3; 7 bases are shared with TRBD2. CDR3 loop: CASSQAGGRTDTQYF. Written as DNA, the CDR3 is TGCGCCAGCAGCCAAGCGGGGGGACGCACAGATACGCAGTATTTT.